These 8 T cell receptor beta chains share one sample of origin, sequenced in a study of shared clonotypes between healthy human individuals. Measured with immunoSEQ multiplex PCR; TCRdb has only the in-frame clones, and not every one. Found here are about 660,000 clones, approximately 79% of them singletons; the top ten hold about 1.8%. The sample consisted of memory CD4+ T cells sorted from blood. This sample's subset: CD45RA-negative fraction. The receptors were sampled from a woman aged 30 to 39 in good health.

This chain connects TRBV9 to TRBJ1-1; the D is unclear. The CDR3 spans 13 residues. Germline V gives CDR1 SGDLS, CDR2 YYNGEE. V lost 0 bases, J lost 3 bases, and 6 bases lay in between. The CDR3 spells CASSVEGYTEAFF. The CDR3 bases are TGTGCCAGCAGCGTAGAGGGATACACTGAAGCTTTCTTT.

The chain employs TRBV30 and TRBJ2-1, with D perhaps TRBD2 (6 bases). This CDR3 has 13 residues. Germline lookup yields CDR1 GTSNPN and CDR2 SVGIG (reference sequence). V lost 3 bases, J lost 5 bases, and 11 bases lay in between. This CDR3 reads CAWRRGINNEQFF. In DNA, the CDR3 is TGTGCCTGGAGGCGGGGAATTAACAATGAGCAGTTCTTC.

The chain carries TRBV10-3 and TRBJ2-7, with TRBD1 matching 7 bases. Germline V gene sequence: CDR1 ENHRY, CDR2 SYGVKD. The CDR3 extends over 17 amino acids. V shed 3 bases, J shed 0 bases, and the junction held 11 bases outside the gene matches. CDR3 DNA: TGTGCCATCAGTGATCAGGGCTCGGGACAGAGCTCCTACGAGCAGTACTTC. It yields the protein CAISDQGSGQSSYEQYF.

The chain joins TRBV28 to TRBJ2-3; a weak D match, TRBD2 (5 bases). This CDR3 is built from 14 residues. Trimming stripped 2 bases from V and 5 bases from J, with 11 bases between. In germline, CDR1 is MDHEN, CDR2 SYDVKM. CDR3 amino acids: CASSLRTGVDTQYF. For the CDR3, the DNA is TGTGCCAGCAGTTTACGGACCGGGGTAGATACGCAGTATTTT.

On this clone itself: Distinct nucleotide sequences in the sample also encode this CDR3. J is TRBJ1-2 and V is TRBV20-1; D is ambiguous. The germline V and J ends were trimmed by 6 bases and 3 bases, with 5 bases remaining between them. The CDR3 runs 10 residues. Germline V CDR1 and CDR2: DFQATT, SNEGSKA (reference sequence). CDR3 sequence: CSAPYYGYTF. Here the CDR3 DNA reads TGCAGTGCCCCCTACTATGGCTACACCTTC.

This chain links TRBV7-2 with TRBJ1-1; a weak D match, TRBD1 (5 bases). The germline V gene has CDR1 SGHTA and CDR2 FQGNSA. The CDR3 has 13 residues. V shed 2 bases and J shed 5 bases, with 9 bases lying between them. CDR3 nucleotides: TGTGCCAGCAGCTTACCATGGGGGACTGAAGCTTTCTTT. Protein: CASSLPWGTEAFF. The full variable domain, its missing parts supplied by reference TRBV7-2 and TRBJ1-1, is GAGVSQSPSNKVTEKGKDVELRCDPISGHTALYWYRQSLGQGLEFLIYFQGNSAPDKSGLPSDRFSAERTGGSVSTLTIQRTQQEDSAVYLCASSLPWGTEAFFGQGTRLTVV.

V and J are TRBV5-1 and TRBJ2-5; D possibly uses TRBD1 or TRBD2 (5 bases each). In germline, CDR1 is SGHRS, CDR2 YFSETQ. The V gene lost 0 bases and the J gene lost 5 bases, with 11 bases spanning the gap. CDR3 length equals 14 residues. The CDR3 region has the DNA TGCGCCAGCAGCTTGGCCTTAGAGGGGGAGACCCAGTACTTC. Translated, it gives CASSLALEGETQYF.

The chain has TRBV25-1 and TRBJ2-3; TRBD2 is a possible D gene (7 bases). This CDR3 comprises 17 residues. V lost 6 bases and J 4 bases, leaving 23 bases between the germline ends. Per the germline V gene, CDR1 is MGHDK and CDR2 is SYGVNS. CDR3 nucleotides: TGTGCCAGCAGCTCCCCAAGGGGGGGACGAGGCGCAGATACGCAGTATTTT. Its protein is CASSSPRGGRGADTQYF.